This TCR beta chain was retrieved from a study of early T cells in non-severe SARS-CoV-2 infection. Between the trimmed V and J ends, which lost 3 bases and 3 bases, there was a span of 9 bases. Germline-derived CDR1 and CDR2 are MNHEY and SVGAGI. This CDR3 comprises 14 residues. MiXCR was run by TCRdb on the 5' RACE reads, yielding one entry per CDR3 protein. The profile shows roughly 34,000 distinct CDR3 sequences, roughly 7.1% of them singletons. Here the sequenced sample was whole blood, taken at baseline. This chain uses TRBV6-5 with TRBJ2-1; D perhaps matches TRBD1 (6 bases). The receptor's source is an adult who was a healthcare worker with PCR-confirmed SARS-CoV-2 infection or an uninfected control (not recorded which). The CDR3 here is CASSYTTGYNEQFF. CDR3 sequence (DNA): TGTGCCAGCAGTTATACGACAGGCTACAATGAGCAGTTCTTC.